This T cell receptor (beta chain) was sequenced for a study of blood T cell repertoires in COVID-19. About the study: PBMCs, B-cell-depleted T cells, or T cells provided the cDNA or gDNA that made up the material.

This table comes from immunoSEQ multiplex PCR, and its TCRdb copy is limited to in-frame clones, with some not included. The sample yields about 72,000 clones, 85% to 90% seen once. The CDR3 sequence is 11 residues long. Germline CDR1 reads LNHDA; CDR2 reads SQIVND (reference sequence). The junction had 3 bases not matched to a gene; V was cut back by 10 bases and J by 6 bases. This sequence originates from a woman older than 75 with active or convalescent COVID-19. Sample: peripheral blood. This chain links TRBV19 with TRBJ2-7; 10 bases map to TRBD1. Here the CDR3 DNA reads TGTGCCACGGGACAGGGGATCGAGCAGTACTTC. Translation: CATGQGIEQYF.